This T cell receptor beta chain was obtained from a study of T-cell reconstitution after alpha-beta-depleted transplantation in children. This clonotype was detected ten times or more. The V gene lost 5 bases and the J gene lost 0 bases, with 10 bases spanning the gap. The V gene's germline CDR1 is MDHEN and CDR2 SYDVKM. CDR3 size: 15 residues. As it was prepared, the TCRbeta library received unique molecular identifiers. Using its own MiXCR run on the PCR reads, TCRdb lists one record per CDR3 protein. The sample has 150,000 to 250,000 distinct CDR3 sequences, approximately 6% seen once. This chain uses TRBV28 with TRBJ1-4; no clear D gene. Specimen: PBMCs, collected before TCRalphabeta/CD19-depleted stem cell transplant. This TCR derives from a girl less than two years old with combined immunodeficiency, due to receive a stem cell transplant. The CDR3 sequence is CASSPEPATNEKLFF. CDR3 nucleotides: TGTGCCAGCAGTCCTGAGCCAGCAACTAATGAAAAACTGTTTTTT.